A selection of T cell receptor beta chains follows, all from one sample in a study of monozygotic twins with inflammatory bowel disease. TCRdb re-called the 5' RACE reads and shows each CDR3 protein once, DNA omitted. Recorded here are about 450,000 distinct CDR3 sequences; the top ten clones represent 2% to 3%. The sample taken for sequencing was blood. These TCRs come from a human donor with ulcerative colitis or Crohn's disease, or a healthy co-twin of an affected twin (not recorded which). Both conserved end residues are part of each CDR3.

TRBV7-2,TRBJ1-2,CASSLGTGGYTF
TRBV7-3,TRBJ1-2,CASSLATQVLRGNHGYTF
TRBV2,TRBJ1-1,CASCRGQASPEAFF
TRBV20-1,TRBJ2-3,CSARDLETSGRTDTQYF
TRBV10-3,TRBJ1-1,CAIRTGGANTEAFF
TRBV28,TRBJ2-2,CASSPLFSGELFF
TRBV5-1,TRBJ1-2,CASSSGRSPANYGYTF
TRBV19,TRBJ2-5,CASRRGPSGTKETQYF
TRBV2,TRBJ2-7,CASSWDGPYEQYF
TRBV10-3,TRBJ2-5,CAISGAVQETQYF